What follows describes a single T cell receptor (beta chain). Its antigen remains unidentified. The sample originates from a study of regulatory T cells in long-lasting Graves disease. Study results and limitations: Between persistent patients, a few thousand public clonotypes were shared, exceeding the approximately 940 shared between new patients. Persistent disease preferred TRBV28, TRBJ1-2 and TRBJ2-5.

The time point is: persistent/refractory GD, antithyroid drugs over 5 years with positive TRAb. PBMC-derived RNA was used for the TCR library. Enrollment of patients was through an endocrinology department in Xi'an, China. Arm-PCR with iRepertoire HTBI primers amplified the CDR3 regions for these TCR beta libraries. Per the authors' pipeline: Segment identification across samples yielded 60 to 80 TRBV and fewer than 15 TRBJ segments. One entry per CDR3 protein results from TCRdb running MiXCR on the multiplex PCR reads. The V and J calls and clone size come from TCRdb's table, not from the authors' own analysis. The table has around 400,000 distinct CDR3 sequences, over 20% seen once; the top ten hold roughly an eighth. Germline assignment: CDR1 SGHDN and CDR2 FVKESK. The CDR3 contains 15 residues. The V end was cut by 4 bases, the J end by 0 bases, with 12 bases between.

The chain couples TRBV14 to TRBJ1-1; no reliable D call. This specimen consisted of peripheral blood mononuclear cells (PBMCs), obtained when the disease was refractory, from a patient treated with antithyroid drugs. This receptor was taken from a female donor with Graves disease. The CDR3 sequence is CASSRVGSMNTEAFF. DNA of the CDR3: TGTGCCAGCAGCCGAGTGGGAAGCATGAACACTGAAGCTTTCTTT.